The rows below give T cell receptor beta chains drawn from one sample of a study of blood T cell repertoires in COVID-19. Sequencing used immunoSEQ multiplex PCR; TCRdb keeps in-frame clones, though not all of them. The sample consists of some 300,000 clones, over 80% of them appearing once. Input material: peripheral blood. Source of these receptors: a woman aged 50 to 60 with COVID-19, enrolled during active disease. The CDR3 runs from the conserved cysteine through the conserved F or W. A D gene is named only where the DNA matches it firmly. Clone size is not always given. Where it is, it says once, few, many or a class for expanded clones.

abundance	d_gene	v_gene	j_gene	CDR3aa	CDR3nt
.	.	TRBV9	TRBJ2-3	CASSVVPRTVTDTQYF	TGTGCCAGCAGCGTAGTACCTAGGACAGTCACAGATACGCAGTATTTT
.	.	TRBV4-1	TRBJ1-1	CASSQDSEVKAFF	TGCGCCAGCAGCCAAGATAGTGAGGTGAAAGCTTTCTTT
.	.	TRBV11-2	TRBJ1-6	CASSLSGGRAWNSPLHF	TGTGCCAGCAGCTTAAGCGGGGGAAGAGCCTGGAATTCACCCCTCCACTTT
.	.	TRBV7-9	TRBJ1-2	CASSGRQVDGYTF	TGTGCCAGCAGCGGCAGACAGGTTGATGGCTACACCTTC
.	.	TRBV27	TRBJ2-1	CASSLTPSPSSYNEQFF	TGTGCCAGCAGTTTGACCCCTAGCCCGAGCTCCTACAATGAGCAGTTCTTC
.	.	TRBV11-3	TRBJ2-1	CASSLAGSSYNEQFF	TGTGCCAGCAGCTTAGCCGGGAGCTCCTACAATGAGCAGTTCTTC
.	.	TRBV19	TRBJ1-4	CASLSWTSRGEKLFF	TGTGCCAGTCTCAGTTGGACTTCGAGGGGGGAAAAACTGTTTTTT
.	.	TRBV7-9	TRBJ2-3	CASRSGIGGDTQYF	TGTGCCAGCAGGTCGGGAATCGGGGGAGATACGCAGTATTTT
once	TRBD2	TRBV7-9	TRBJ2-3	CASSGRLAGGQVTDTQYF	TGTGCCAGCAGCGGACGACTAGCGGGAGGCCAGGTCACAGATACGCAGTATTTT
.	.	TRBV16	TRBJ1-3	CASSLSAGNSGNTIYF	TGTGCCAGCAGCCTATCCGCGGGAAACTCTGGAAACACCATATATTTT
.	.	TRBV11-2	TRBJ1-1	CASSLKGLNTEAFF	TGTGCCAGCAGCTTAAAGGGGTTGAACACTGAAGCTTTCTTT
.	.	TRBV9	TRBJ2-7	CASSVGGYSYEQYF	TGTGCCAGCAGCGTAGGCGGTTACTCCTACGAGCAGTACTTC
.	TRBD1	TRBV19	TRBJ1-2	CASIRGDRDSYGYTF	TGTGCCAGTATCCGGGGGGACAGGGACTCTTATGGCTACACCTTC
.	.	TRBV27	TRBJ2-2	CASSFSNTGELFF	TGTGCCAGCAGTTTCTCCAACACCGGGGAGCTGTTTTTT
.	.	TRBV18	TRBJ1-2	CASSTTGQGPSIYGYTF	TGTGCCAGCTCGACTACAGGGCAGGGGCCATCTATCTATGGCTACACCTTC
.	.	TRBV19	TRBJ1-1	CASSHRNTEAFF	TGTGCCAGTAGTCACAGGAACACTGAAGCTTTCTTT
.	TRBD1	TRBV5-1	TRBJ1-3	CASSPQTGGIGNTIYF	TGCGCCAGCAGCCCGCAGACAGGGGGAATTGGAAACACCATATATTTT
.	TRBD1	TRBV19	TRBJ1-2	CASSIDWSRDSYGYTF	TGTGCCAGTAGTATAGATTGGTCCCGGGACAGCTATGGCTACACCTTC
.	TRBD2	TRBV7-6	TRBJ2-5	CASSLNSGRAETQYF	TGTGCCAGCAGCTTGAATAGCGGGAGGGCTGAGACCCAGTACTTC
.	.	TRBV7-2	TRBJ2-2	CASSLALENTGELFF	TGTGCCAGCAGCTTAGCGCTAGAGAACACCGGGGAGCTGTTTTTT
.	TRBD1	TRBV15	TRBJ1-4	CATSRDRDRGRELFF	TGTGCCACCAGCAGAGATCGGGACAGGGGGCGTGAACTGTTTTTT
.	TRBD1	TRBV19	TRBJ1-6	CASNYRGGPYNSPLHF	TGTGCCAGTAATTACAGGGGTGGCCCCTATAATTCACCCCTCCACTTT
.	.	TRBV3-1/TRBV3-2	TRBJ2-2	CASSQVIATTGELFF	TGTGCCAGCAGCCAAGTGATAGCGACGACCGGGGAGCTGTTTTTT
.	.	TRBV19	TRBJ1-6	CASTDSNSPLHF	TGTGCCAGTACGGACAGTAATTCACCCCTCCACTTT
.	TRBD2	TRBV9	TRBJ2-1	CASSVGQAGIAEQFF	TGTGCCAGCAGCGTAGGTCAAGCGGGAATCGCTGAGCAGTTCTTC
.	.	TRBV11-3	TRBJ1-1	CASSTRTGQNTEAFF	TGTGCCAGCAGCACCCGCACGGGACAGAACACTGAAGCTTTCTTT
.	TRBD1	TRBV10-2	TRBJ2-3	CASGQGASDTQYF	TGCGCCAGCGGACAGGGGGCGTCGGATACGCAGTATTTT
.	TRBD2	TRBV5-1	TRBJ2-7	CASSSTGTSAYEQYF	TGCGCCAGCAGCTCCACCGGGACTAGCGCCTACGAGCAGTACTTC
.	.	TRBV5-3	TRBJ1-1	CARSLRGLRNTEAFF	TGTGCCAGAAGCCTTAGGGGCCTCCGGAACACTGAAGCTTTCTTT
.	.	TRBV30	TRBJ2-3	CAWSGTGTDTQYF	TGTGCCTGGAGTGGGACAGGCACAGATACGCAGTATTTT
.	.	TRBV6-5	TRBJ2-5	CASSRTEETQYF	TGTGCCAGCAGTAGGACTGAAGAGACCCAGTACTTC
.	TRBD1	TRBV6-6	TRBJ2-3	CASSPRGTGTDTQYF	TGTGCCAGCAGTCCCCGAGGGACAGGGACAGATACGCAGTATTTT
.	TRBD1	TRBV5-1	TRBJ2-4	CASKEATGGVKNIQYF	TGCGCCAGCAAAGAGGCCACAGGGGGCGTCAAAAACATTCAGTACTTC
.	.	TRBV5-4	TRBJ2-7	CASSLGGVGTYEQYF	TGTGCCAGCAGCTTGGGGGGCGTTGGGACCTACGAGCAGTACTTC
.	TRBD2	TRBV18	TRBJ2-2	CASSPRLAETNTGELFF	TGTGCCAGCTCACCACGACTAGCGGAAACGAACACCGGGGAGCTGTTTTTT
.	TRBD2	TRBV28	TRBJ2-3	CASSRPPPPSGSPDTQYF	TGTGCCAGCAGCCGACCCCCTCCCCCTAGCGGGAGTCCGGATACGCAGTATTTT
.	TRBD2	TRBV7-7	TRBJ2-1	CASSLASSGGRASYNEQFF	TGTGCTAGCAGCTTAGCCAGTTCGGGGGGGAGGGCCTCCTACAATGAGCAGTTCTTC
.	TRBD2	TRBV3-1/TRBV3-2	TRBJ2-1	CASSQVTTSGRNEQFF	TGTGCCAGCAGCCAAGTTACGACTAGCGGGAGAAATGAGCAGTTCTTC
.	TRBD2	TRBV5-4	TRBJ2-1	CASSPGGQVLYNEQFF	TGTGCCAGCAGCCCGGGGGGTCAGGTTCTTTACAATGAGCAGTTCTTC
.	TRBD1	TRBV18	TRBJ2-5	CASSPTGDETQYF	TGTGCCAGCTCACCGACAGGGGATGAGACCCAGTACTTC
.	.	TRBV5-1	TRBJ1-6	CASSLGGGRNSPLHF	TGCGCCAGCAGCTTGGGAGGAGGTAGGAATTCACCCCTCCACTTT
.	TRBD1	TRBV25-1	TRBJ1-1	CASSRQGLVSSTEAFF	TGTGCCAGCAGTCGACAGGGATTGGTTTCGAGCACTGAAGCTTTCTTT
.	TRBD1	TRBV9	TRBJ1-1	CASSPSVYGTDTEAFF	TGTGCCAGCAGCCCTAGCGTATATGGGACAGACACTGAAGCTTTCTTT
.	TRBD2	TRBV11-2	TRBJ2-3	CASSGLGGRGTDTQYF	TGTGCCAGCAGTGGACTGGGCGGGAGAGGCACAGATACGCAGTATTTT
.	.	TRBV6-5	TRBJ2-7	CASSPGGQRYEQYF	TGTGCCAGCAGCCCCGGTGGGCAGAGATACGAGCAGTACTTC
.	TRBD1	TRBV6-6	TRBJ1-2	CASSFDREYGYTF	TGTGCCAGCAGCTTCGACAGGGAGTATGGCTACACCTTC
.	TRBD2	TRBV11-2	TRBJ2-3	CASRSYPGTSGVTDTQYF	TGTGCCAGCAGGTCCTACCCCGGGACTAGCGGGGTCACAGATACGCAGTATTTT
.	.	TRBV6-2/TRBV6-3	TRBJ1-2	CASSQRVYGYTF	TGTGCCAGCAGCCAGCGGGTATATGGCTACACCTTC
.	TRBD1	TRBV6-5	TRBJ1-2	CASSYSGQGNYGYTF	TGTGCCAGCAGTTACTCTGGACAGGGAAACTATGGCTACACCTTC
.	.	TRBV5-8	TRBJ1-5	CASSVGLPFRPQHF	TGTGCCAGCAGCGTGGGACTCCCCTTTAGGCCCCAGCATTTT
.	TRBD1	TRBV19	TRBJ1-2	CASSIRDRDYGYTF	TGTGCCAGTAGTATCCGGGACAGGGACTATGGCTACACCTTC
.	.	TRBV18	TRBJ2-3	CASSPRARGNGDTQYF	TGTGCCAGCTCACCACGCGCTAGGGGGAACGGAGATACGCAGTATTTT
.	.	TRBV12-3/TRBV12-4	TRBJ2-1	CASTIGSYNEQFF	TGTGCCAGCACAATTGGCAGCTACAATGAGCAGTTCTTC
.	TRBD2	TRBV27	TRBJ2-3	CASSLGGSSVDTQYF	TGTGCCAGCAGTTTAGGCGGGAGCAGTGTAGATACGCAGTATTTT
once	TRBD2	TRBV6-1	TRBJ2-3	CASSDRLAGAGTDTQYF	TGTGCCAGCAGTGATAGATTAGCGGGAGCGGGCACAGATACGCAGTATTTT
.	TRBD2	TRBV24-1	TRBJ2-2	CATSGAGGPTGELFF	TGTGCCACCAGTGGGGCGGGAGGGCCCACCGGGGAGCTGTTTTTT
.	TRBD2	TRBV24-1	TRBJ2-1	CATSGLLAGSYNEQFF	TGTGCCACCAGTGGGTTACTAGCGGGCTCCTACAATGAGCAGTTCTTC
.	TRBD1	TRBV11-1	TRBJ2-1	CASRKTGGHNEQFF	TGTGCCAGCAGAAAAACAGGGGGTCACAATGAGCAGTTCTTC